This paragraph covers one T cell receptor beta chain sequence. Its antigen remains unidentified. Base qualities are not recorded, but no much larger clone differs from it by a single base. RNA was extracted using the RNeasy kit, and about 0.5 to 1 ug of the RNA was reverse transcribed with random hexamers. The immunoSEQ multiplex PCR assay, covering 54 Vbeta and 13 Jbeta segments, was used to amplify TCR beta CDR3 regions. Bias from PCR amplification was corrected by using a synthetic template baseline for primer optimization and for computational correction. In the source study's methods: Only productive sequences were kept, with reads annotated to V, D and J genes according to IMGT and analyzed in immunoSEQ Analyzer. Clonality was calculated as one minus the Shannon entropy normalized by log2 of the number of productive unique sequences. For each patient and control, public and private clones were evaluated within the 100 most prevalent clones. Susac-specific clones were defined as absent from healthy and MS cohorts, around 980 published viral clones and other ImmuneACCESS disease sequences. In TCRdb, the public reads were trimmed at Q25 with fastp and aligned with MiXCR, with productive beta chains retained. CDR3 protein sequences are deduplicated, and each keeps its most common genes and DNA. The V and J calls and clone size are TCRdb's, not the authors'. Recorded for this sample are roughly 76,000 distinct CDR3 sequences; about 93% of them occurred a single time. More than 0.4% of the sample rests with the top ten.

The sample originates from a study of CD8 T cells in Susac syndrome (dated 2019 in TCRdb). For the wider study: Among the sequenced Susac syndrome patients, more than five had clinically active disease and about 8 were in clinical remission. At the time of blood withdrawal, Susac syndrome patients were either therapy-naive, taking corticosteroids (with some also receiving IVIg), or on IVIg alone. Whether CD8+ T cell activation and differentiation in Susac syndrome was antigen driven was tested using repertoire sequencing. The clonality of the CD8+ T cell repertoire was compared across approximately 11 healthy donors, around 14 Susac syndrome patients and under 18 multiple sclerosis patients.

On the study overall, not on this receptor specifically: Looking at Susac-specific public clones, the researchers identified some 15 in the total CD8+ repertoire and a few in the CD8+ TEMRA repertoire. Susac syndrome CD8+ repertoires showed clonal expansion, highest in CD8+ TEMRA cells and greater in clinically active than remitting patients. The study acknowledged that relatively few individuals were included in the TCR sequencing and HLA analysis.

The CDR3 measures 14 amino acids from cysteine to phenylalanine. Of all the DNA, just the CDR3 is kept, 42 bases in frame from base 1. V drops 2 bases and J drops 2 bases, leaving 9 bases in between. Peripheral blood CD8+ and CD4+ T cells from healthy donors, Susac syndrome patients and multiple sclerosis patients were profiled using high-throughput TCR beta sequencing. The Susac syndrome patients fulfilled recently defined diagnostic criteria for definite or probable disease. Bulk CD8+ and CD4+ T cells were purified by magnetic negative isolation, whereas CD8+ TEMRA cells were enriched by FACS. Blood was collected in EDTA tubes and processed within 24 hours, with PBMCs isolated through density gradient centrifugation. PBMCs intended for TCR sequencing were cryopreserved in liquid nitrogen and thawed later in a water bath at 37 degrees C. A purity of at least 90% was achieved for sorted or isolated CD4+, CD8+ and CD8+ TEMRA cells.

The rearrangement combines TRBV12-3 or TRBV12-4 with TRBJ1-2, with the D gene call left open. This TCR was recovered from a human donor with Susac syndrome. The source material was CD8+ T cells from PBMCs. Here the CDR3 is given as CASSLFEGNYGYTF. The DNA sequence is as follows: TGTGCCAGCAGTTTATTTGAGGGAAACTATGGCTACACCTTC.